This T cell receptor (beta chain) was captured in a study of blood T cell repertoires in COVID-19. Assay used: immunoSEQ multiplex PCR; TCRdb lists only in-frame clones, some missing. This table holds approximately 250,000 clones, 75% to 90% found once. Germline loops: CDR1 WSHSY, CDR2 SAAADI. The CDR3 totals 14 residues. Germline trimming cut 10 bases from V and 0 bases from J; bases unmatched to any gene: 6. This clonotype was sampled from a woman aged 65 to 85 with COVID-19, enrolled during active disease. Sequencing was carried out using peripheral blood. This chain connects TRBV10-2 to TRBJ1-5, with TRBD1 matching 7 bases. The CDR3 coding sequence is TGCGCCACCCGAGGGGGCTCTAGCAATCAGCCCCAGCATTTT. Its protein product is CATRGGSSNQPQHF.